The 31 T cell receptor beta chains given below trace back to one sample, sequenced in a study of early T cells in non-severe SARS-CoV-2 infection. TCRdb reprocessed the 5' RACE reads with MiXCR, giving one entry per CDR3 protein. The data contain 30,000 to 40,000 distinct CDR3 sequences, over 5% of them singletons. The sequenced sample consisted of whole blood. These receptors were obtained from an adult who was a healthcare worker with PCR-confirmed SARS-CoV-2 infection or an uninfected control (not recorded which).

This clonotype was observed many times. The chain employs TRBV7-9 and TRBJ1-2, with 8 bases lining up with TRBD1. J was trimmed by 4 bases and V by 5 bases; bases with no gene match: 3. This CDR3 comprises 13 residues. Germline CDR1 reads SEHNR; CDR2 reads FQNEAQ (reference sequence). The CDR3 sequence is CASSPTGVYGYTF. The CDR3 DNA reads as TGTGCCAGCAGCCCGACAGGGGTCTATGGCTACACCTTC.

The chain has TRBV4-3 and TRBJ1-1; the D is unclear. The V end was cut by 2 bases, the J end by 3 bases, with 19 bases between. Per germline, CDR1 LGHNA and CDR2 YSLEER. The CDR3 covers 17 residues. The CDR3 nucleotides read TGCGCCAGCAGCCAAAACCTCGCCGGGTATAAGGACACTGAAGCTTTCTTT. Protein: CASSQNLAGYKDTEAFF.

By share of the sample, this clonotype is medium-sized. The gene calls are TRBV20-1 and TRBJ1-1; no firm D call. The CDR3 is 15 amino acids. V dropped 3 bases and J dropped 0 bases, with 14 bases sitting between them. In germline, CDR1 is DFQATT, CDR2 SNEGSKA (reference sequence). CDR3 nucleotides: TGCAGTGCTAGGGCCCCAGTCTGGTTGAACACTGAAGCTTTCTTT. Encoded protein: CSARAPVWLNTEAFF.

The chain uses TRBV2 and TRBJ1-1, with D uncertain. Germline CDR1 SNHLY, CDR2 FYNNEI. The CDR3 runs 14 residues. Deletions cut 4 bases from V and 0 bases from J, with 9 bases between. CDR3 residues: CASSVIEMNTEAFF. The CDR3 bases are TGTGCCAGCAGTGTGATTGAAATGAACACTGAAGCTTTCTTT.

The chain recombines TRBV7-2 with TRBJ2-5; 7 nucleotides agree with TRBD1. Germline assignment: CDR1 SGHTA and CDR2 FQGNSA. V dropped 1 base and J dropped 2; count of bases not matched to a gene: 1. The CDR3 totals 14 residues. For the CDR3, the DNA is TGTGCCAGCAGCTTAGGGGGACAGCAAGAGACCCAGTACTTC. It encodes CASSLGGQQETQYF.

The chain employs TRBV29-1 and TRBJ2-1; no clear D. The CDR3 spans 12 residues. The V gene's germline CDR1 is SQVTM and CDR2 ANQGSEA. V was pared by 2 bases and J by 7 bases, with 9 bases between. The DNA of the CDR3 is TGCAGCGTTGAACAGCACGGGAATGAGCAGTTCTTC. Protein product: CSVEQHGNEQFF.

This clonotype was picked up many times. The rearrangement joins TRBV20-1 to TRBJ2-1, with D tentatively TRBD1 or TRBD2 (5 bases each). V was pared by 2 bases and J by 8 bases, with 19 bases between. Per the germline V gene, CDR1 is DFQATT and CDR2 is SNEGSKA (reference sequence). The length of the CDR3 is 15 residues. The CDR3 nucleotides are TGCAGTGCTAGAAGCCGCGGAGGAAGGGGTGATGAGCAGTTCTTC. This encodes CSARSRGGRGDEQFF.

This clonotype came up many times. This chain links TRBV6-6 with TRBJ1-2, with D uncertain. Germline V gene data show CDR1 as MNHNY and CDR2 as SVGAGI (reference sequence). This CDR3 has 13 residues. Between the trimmed V and J ends, which lost 2 bases and 7 bases, there was a span of 11 bases. CDR3 sequence: CASSYESGSGYTF. Here the CDR3 DNA reads TGTGCCAGCAGTTACGAGTCAGGATCTGGCTACACCTTC.

This clonotype was detected many times. This rearrangement joins TRBV10-3 to TRBJ2-7; 7 nucleotides agree with TRBD1. Germline CDR1 ENHRY, CDR2 SYGVKD. With 4 bases clipped from V and 1 base from J, the junction kept 7 bases outside the gene matches. The CDR3 extends over 15 amino acids. The CDR3 DNA is TGTGCCATCAGTGCAGGACAGGCCTCATCCTACGAGCAGTACTTC. Encoded protein: CAISAGQASSYEQYF.

This clonotype was recorded a few times. V gene TRBV11-2 combines with J gene TRBJ2-3; no reliable D call. Per the germline V gene, CDR1 is SGHAT and CDR2 is FQNNGV. This CDR3 has 13 residues. The ends were cut back, 3 bases at V and 4 bases at J, with 8 bases in the middle. CDR3 sequence reads: CASSLGSPDTQYF. CDR3 DNA: TGTGCCAGCAGCTTGGGCAGCCCAGATACGCAGTATTTT.

The table lists this clonotype with many counts. V usage is TRBV7-2 and J usage is TRBJ2-3; 11 bases align to TRBD2. This CDR3 has 17 residues. CDR1 and CDR2 from the germline V gene are SGHTA and FQGNSA. The J segment lost 0 bases and the V segment lost 2 bases, leaving 4 bases of the junction unmatched. CDR3 sequence (DNA): TGTGCCAGCAGCTTACGACTAGCGGGGAGTAGCACAGATACGCAGTATTTT. Protein sequence: CASSLRLAGSSTDTQYF.

The chain uses TRBV7-9 and TRBJ2-5; possibly TRBD1 for D (6 bases). The V end was cut by 1 base, the J end by 2 bases, with 11 bases between. CDR3 length: 15 residues. Germline lookup yields CDR1 SEHNR and CDR2 FQNEAQ (reference sequence). Here the CDR3 reads CASSLDGQFQETQYF. The CDR3 nucleotides are TGTGCCAGCAGCTTAGACGGACAGTTTCAAGAGACCCAGTACTTC.

This clonotype was detected many times. The V call is TRBV7-2, the J call TRBJ1-1, with a tentative D call TRBD1 (5 bases). Trimming took 3 bases from V and 10 from J, leaving 18 bases between them. CDR1 SGHTA and CDR2 FQGNSA come from the germline V gene. The CDR3 consists of 14 residues. The CDR3 sequence: CASSLRPVRVGAFF. In DNA form, the CDR3 reads TGTGCCAGCAGCTTGCGCCCGGTCAGGGTAGGAGCTTTCTTT.

This clonotype was seen a few times. This sequence joins TRBV4-2 and TRBJ2-2; D is possibly TRBD1 (5 bases). CDR3 length equals 15 residues. Deletions cut 2 bases from V and 1 base from J, with 8 bases between. The germline CDR1 and CDR2 sequences are LGHNA and YNFKEQ. As DNA, the CDR3 is TGTGCCAGCAGCCAACCCACAGGGAACACCGGGGAGCTGTTTTTT. Encoded protein: CASSQPTGNTGELFF.

This clonotype was recorded many times. This rearrangement joins TRBV10-3 to TRBJ2-3; D gene ambiguous. The CDR3 is made up of 14 amino acids. Trimming stripped 0 bases from V and 5 bases from J, with 9 bases between. Germline CDR1 ENHRY, CDR2 SYGVKD. Here the CDR3 reads CAISESRAGDTQYF. CDR3 coding DNA: TGTGCCATCAGTGAGTCGAGAGCCGGAGATACGCAGTATTTT.

This clonotype was detected ten times or more. The chain links TRBV11-2 to TRBJ2-3; D possibly corresponds to TRBD2 (6 bases). There are 13 residues in the CDR3. From germline, CDR1 is SGHAT and CDR2 FQNNGV. Trimming removed 4 bases from V and 4 bases from J, with 9 bases in between. The CDR3 DNA reads as TGTGCCAGCAGCTCTGGAGGGGCAGATACGCAGTATTTT. It codes for CASSSGGADTQYF.

In its sample, this clonotype was seen a few times. The chain uses TRBV12-3 or TRBV12-4 and TRBJ1-2; 8 bases align to TRBD1. This CDR3 comprises 15 residues. The ends lost 7 bases at V and 1 base at J; junction bases unmatched: 8. The CDR3 spells CASTLGTGLNYGYTF. The CDR3 bases are TGTGCCAGCACTCTGGGGACAGGCCTTAACTATGGCTACACCTTC.

This clonotype was seen repeatedly, ten times or more. This rearrangement joins TRBV12-3 or TRBV12-4 to TRBJ2-5, with unresolved D. Trimming left V 4 bases short and J 6 bases short, with 9 bases between. The CDR3 totals 12 residues. The CDR3, as DNA: TGTGCCAGCAGTTCGGGCAGTCAGACCCAGTACTTC. Encoded protein: CASSSGSQTQYF.

This clonotype was found a few times. This chain links TRBV7-6 with TRBJ2-1; 9 bases fit TRBD1. CDR3 length equals 13 residues. With V trimmed by 5 bases and J by 10 bases, 6 bases remained unmatched. From germline, CDR1 is SGHVS and CDR2 FNYEAQ. DNA of the CDR3: TGTGCCAGCAGCGAGAACACAGGGGGCGAGCAGTTCTTC. Translation: CASSENTGGEQFF.

This clonotype rates as medium-sized. The V gene is TRBV5-1, the J gene TRBJ2-6; TRBD2 is a possible D gene (6 bases). V gave up 0 bases and J gave up 2 bases, with 9 bases separating them. Germline assignment: CDR1 SGHRS and CDR2 YFSETQ. The CDR3 runs to 16 residues. CDR3 coding DNA: TGCGCCAGCAGCTTGGATGCGGGGCCTGGGGCCAACGTCCTGACTTTC. Amino acid sequence: CASSLDAGPGANVLTF.

This clonotype was seen ten or more times. CDR3 bases: TGCAGCGTTGAACCCCGGGAGGGAACTGAAGCTTTCTTT. Translating gives CSVEPREGTEAFF. This chain uses TRBV29-1 with TRBJ1-1; D remains unclear. V was trimmed by 2 bases and J by 5 bases, leaving 12 bases between them. Germline values: CDR1 SQVTM, CDR2 ANQGSEA. CDR3 length: 13 residues.

The table lists this clonotype with many counts. The chain combines TRBV7-9 with TRBJ2-2, with 14 bases that match TRBD2. CDR3 length: 19 residues. Trimming at V came to 5 bases and at J to 1 base, leaving 9 bases not matched to a gene. Germline V lookup: CDR1 SEHNR, CDR2 FQNEAQ (reference sequence). Written as DNA, the CDR3 is TGTGCCAGCAGCCCCGGACTAGCGGGGGGATACGAGAACACCGGGGAGCTGTTTTTT. Encoded protein: CASSPGLAGGYENTGELFF.

This rearrangement joins TRBV20-1 to TRBJ2-3; the D is unclear. CDR3 size: 12 residues. CDR1 is DFQATT and CDR2 is SNEGSKA in the germline V gene (reference sequence). Trimming stripped 3 bases from V and 6 bases from J, with 10 bases between. CDR3 DNA sequence: TGCAGTGCTAGGGATGCTTTGGATACGCAGTATTTT. Protein sequence: CSARDALDTQYF.

The V gene is TRBV12-3 or TRBV12-4, the J gene TRBJ2-5, with a possible D match to TRBD2 (7 bases). This CDR3 is 14 amino acids long. The V end was cut by 2 bases, the J end by 4 bases, with 11 bases between. The CDR3 bases are TGTGCCAGCAGTTTACTGGGAGGGGGAGAGACCCAGTACTTC. Protein sequence: CASSLLGGGETQYF.

The rearrangement links TRBV3-1 to TRBJ1-2; D not certain. Germline loops: CDR1 LGHDT, CDR2 YNNKEL (reference sequence). Trimming removed 0 bases from V and 4 bases from J, with 0 bases in between. The CDR3 consists of 11 residues. CDR3 DNA sequence: TGTGCCAGCAGCCAAGACTATGGCTACACCTTC. Translation gives CASSQDYGYTF.

This clonotype was found many times. V usage is TRBV14 and J usage is TRBJ1-1; a possible D gene is TRBD1 (5 bases). This CDR3 comprises 13 residues. Trimming cost V 5 bases and J 5 bases, with 12 bases left between them. CDR1 SGHDN and CDR2 FVKESK come from the germline V gene. CDR3: CASSVEGYTEAFF. CDR3 coding DNA: TGTGCCAGCAGCGTGGAGGGGTATACTGAAGCTTTCTTT.

This clonotype was counted many times. The J gene is TRBJ1-5, the V gene TRBV12-3 or TRBV12-4; no clear D gene. There are 12 residues in the CDR3. Trimming took 6 bases from V and 10 from J, leaving 13 bases between them. The chain's CDR3 is CASRRERGPQHF. The CDR3 coding sequence is TGTGCCAGCAGGAGGGAGCGCGGCCCCCAGCATTTT.

This clonotype was seen ten or more times. The rearrangement links TRBV4-1 to TRBJ1-3; tentatively, D is TRBD1 (6 bases). Trimming removed 4 bases from V and 8 bases from J, with 18 bases in between. Germline V CDR1 and CDR2: MGHRA, YSYEKL. This CDR3 is 15 amino acids long. CDR3: CASSRTGTTADTIYF. CDR3 bases: TGCGCCAGCAGCCGTACCGGGACAACGGCTGACACCATATATTTT.

In this sample, this clonotype turned up many times. The chain carries TRBV11-2 and TRBJ2-7; a possible D gene is TRBD1 (6 bases). Between the trimmed V and J ends, which lost 3 bases and 1 base, there was a span of 16 bases. The CDR3 has 16 residues. Looked up from germline, CDR1 is SGHAT and CDR2 is FQNNGV. The CDR3 loop reads CASSFLGQGLSYEQYF. The CDR3 nucleotides are TGTGCCAGCAGCTTCCTCGGTCAGGGGCTGTCCTACGAGCAGTACTTC.

There are many counts of this clonotype. The genes are TRBV28 and TRBJ1-6, with a tentative D call TRBD1 (5 bases). V was clipped by 5 bases and J by 4 bases, with 12 bases between them. The CDR3 runs to 15 residues. CDR1 and CDR2 from the germline V gene are MDHEN and SYDVKM. The CDR3 reads CASSPGTGYNSPLHF. In nucleotides, the CDR3 is TGTGCCAGCAGTCCCGGGACGGGTTATAATTCACCCCTCCACTTT.

This clonotype was recorded at least ten times. The V call is TRBV20-1, the J call TRBJ1-2; D perhaps matches TRBD1 (5 bases). CDR3 length: 14 amino acids. V was clipped by 3 bases and J by 5 bases, with 16 bases between them. Per germline, CDR1 DFQATT and CDR2 SNEGSKA (reference sequence). CDR3 sequence: CSARGDSAGYGYTF. The CDR3, as DNA: TGCAGTGCTAGGGGCGACAGCGCGGGGTATGGCTACACCTTC.